Presented here are 26 T cell receptor beta chains from one specimen sequenced in a study of blood T cell repertoires in COVID-19. Assay: immunoSEQ multiplex PCR; the TCRdb copy retains only in-frame clones and omits some. The sample holds 90,000 to 110,000 clones, 75% to 90% seen once. Sequencing was carried out using peripheral blood. These receptors all stem from a human donor in a cohort sampled during active COVID-19.

The chain carries TRBV5-4 and TRBJ2-2, with 11 bases lining up with TRBD2. Germline V gene sequence: CDR1 SGHNT, CDR2 YYREEE (reference sequence). The V gene end was trimmed by 5 bases and the J gene end by 5 bases; junction bases not matched to a gene: 5. The CDR3 loop spans 15 amino acids. The CDR3 DNA sequence: TGTGCCAGCAGATCTACTAGCGGGAGTACCGGGGAGCTGTTTTTT. Its translation: CASRSTSGSTGELFF.

The rearrangement links TRBV9 to TRBJ1-6; TRBD1 matches at 11 bases. CDR1 is SGDLS and CDR2 is YYNGEE in the germline V gene. V lost 4 bases and J lost 5; bases outside the gene matches: 5. The CDR3 is 16 residues long. In DNA, the CDR3 is TGTGCCAGCAGCCTGGGGGGACAGGGGGATAATTCACCCCTCCACTTT. It translates to CASSLGGQGDNSPLHF.

The chain employs TRBV4-1 and TRBJ1-1; TRBD1 might be the D (5 bases). CDR3 length: 15 residues. V lost 0 bases and J 4 bases, leaving 12 bases between the germline ends. Germline V gene lookup returns CDR1 MGHRA and CDR2 YSYEKL. The CDR3 nucleotides read TGCGCCAGCAGCCAAGATACCGGTAGGGGCACTGAAGCTTTCTTT. This codes for CASSQDTGRGTEAFF.

This chain uses TRBV24-1 with TRBJ1-2; TRBD1 agrees at 7 bases. The J segment lost 3 bases and the V segment lost 7 bases, leaving 1 base of the junction unmatched. Germline V gives CDR1 KGHDR, CDR2 SFDVKD. The CDR3 runs to 12 residues. DNA for the CDR3: TGTGCCACCAGCGACAGGGACTATGGCTACACCTTC. The encoded protein is CATSDRDYGYTF.

The rearrangement links TRBV13 to TRBJ1-1; no definite D call. The CDR3 has 13 residues. Looked up from germline, CDR1 is PRHDT and CDR2 is FYEKMQ (reference sequence). Trimming took off 5 bases at V and 4 bases at J, with 11 bases between the two ends. CDR3 residues: CASSPTGGTEAFF. The DNA for the CDR3 is TGTGCCAGCAGCCCCACCGGTGGCACTGAAGCTTTCTTT.

A remark on this clone: Additional DNA sequences in this sample encode the identical CDR3. This sequence joins TRBV19 and TRBJ2-7; D call uncertain. Germline V gives CDR1 LNHDA, CDR2 SQIVND (reference sequence). V was trimmed by 5 bases and J by 0 bases, leaving 11 bases between them. This CDR3 spans 14 amino acids. CDR3 nucleotides: TGTGCCAGTAGTCCGCGTGTGAGCTCCTACGAGCAGTACTTC. This encodes CASSPRVSSYEQYF.

The chain recombines TRBV28 with TRBJ2-3, with 11 bases identical to TRBD2. The CDR3 has 15 amino acids. V shed 7 bases and J 3 bases; nucleotides not matched to a gene: 6. CDR1 is MDHEN and CDR2 is SYDVKM in the germline V gene. CDR3 sequence (DNA): TGTGCCAGCACCCGACTAGCGGGAAGGACAGATACGCAGTATTTT. Translation gives CASTRLAGRTDTQYF.

The chain recombines TRBV4-3 with TRBJ1-2; D perhaps matches TRBD1 (6 bases). V lost 0 bases and J 4 bases, leaving 9 bases between the germline ends. The CDR3 spans 14 residues. Germline V gene lookup returns CDR1 LGHNA and CDR2 YSLEER. CDR3 nucleotides: TGCGCCAGCAGCCAAGAGGCCAGGGGCTATGGCTACACCTTC. This translates into CASSQEARGYGYTF.

The V gene is TRBV24-1, the J gene TRBJ2-5, with 10 bases aligning to TRBD2. V was clipped by 1 base and J by 3 bases; unmatched bases: 4. The CDR3 spans 16 residues. CDR1 and CDR2 from the germline V gene are KGHDR and SFDVKD. The CDR3 bases are TGTGCCACCAGTGATTTAGGGCTAGCGGGAGAAGAGACCCAGTACTTC. Protein sequence: CATSDLGLAGEETQYF.

CDR3 nucleotide sequence: TGTGCCAGCAGACTTCTCGGGGGGGCGGCCCAGTACTTC. This translates into CASRLLGGAAQYF. V is TRBV2 and J is TRBJ2-5; 8 bases agree with TRBD2. V gave up 6 bases and J gave up 9 bases; unmatched junction bases: 9. The CDR3 contains 13 residues. From germline, CDR1 is SNHLY and CDR2 FYNNEI.

The chain joins TRBV10-3 to TRBJ2-2; perhaps TRBD2 as D (5 bases). This CDR3 comprises 14 residues. V dropped 4 bases and J dropped 1 base, with 7 bases sitting between them. Germline V gene lookup returns CDR1 ENHRY and CDR2 SYGVKD. CDR3 protein: CAISGGLNTGELFF. CDR3 DNA: TGTGCCATCAGTGGAGGGTTGAACACCGGGGAGCTGTTTTTT.

V is TRBV7-9 and J is TRBJ2-7; TRBD2 aligns across 8 bases. With 3 bases clipped from V and 3 bases from J, the junction kept 7 bases outside the gene matches. Germline V lookup: CDR1 SEHNR, CDR2 FQNEAQ (reference sequence). The CDR3 consists of 15 residues. The CDR3 DNA follows: TGTGCCAGCAGCTTCGAGCGGGGGATTTACTACGAGCAGTACTTC. Translation gives CASSFERGIYYEQYF.

This chain uses TRBV10-2 with TRBJ1-2, with D perhaps TRBD1 (5 bases). Trimming pared 0 bases from V and 0 bases from J, leaving 11 bases between. CDR1 and CDR2 from the germline V gene are WSHSY and SAAADI. This CDR3 region has 16 residues. CDR3 bases: TGCGCCAGCAGTGAGTCGACCAGGGCGACTAACTATGGCTACACCTTC. Translation gives CASSESTRATNYGYTF.

This clone was seen a few times. The chain joins TRBV19 to TRBJ2-1, with a weak D call TRBD1 (6 bases). The V and J ends lost 4 bases and 5 bases respectively, with 9 bases between them. CDR1 is LNHDA and CDR2 is SQIVND in the germline V gene (reference sequence). The CDR3 has 13 amino acids. This CDR3 is CASSRDIHNEQFF. The CDR3 DNA reads TGTGCCAGTAGTAGGGACATCCACAATGAGCAGTTCTTC.

This clone was counted a few times. This chain links TRBV7-9 with TRBJ2-7; 13 positions agree with TRBD2. Trimming took 2 bases from V and 5 from J; bases not matched to a gene: 6. The CDR3 covers 16 residues. Germline CDR1 reads SEHNR; CDR2 reads FQNEAQ (reference sequence). The CDR3 protein is CASSLILAGGLHEQYF. The CDR3 coding sequence is TGTGCCAGCAGCTTAATACTAGCGGGAGGGTTACACGAGCAGTACTTC.

The chain couples TRBV7-9 to TRBJ2-4, with TRBD1 as a possible D gene (5 bases). The CDR3 loop spans 16 amino acids. The V and J ends lost 3 bases and 0 bases respectively, with 12 bases between them. CDR1 is SEHNR, CDR2 FQNEAQ, per germline (reference sequence). CDR3 sequence: CASSFSTDLAKNIQYF. CDR3 bases: TGTGCCAGCAGCTTTTCGACAGACCTAGCCAAAAACATTCAGTACTTC. Based on the CDR3 plus reference TRBV7-9 and TRBJ2-4, the full variable domain is DTGVSQNPRHKITKRGQNVTFRCDPISEHNRLYWYRQTLGQGPEFLTYFQNEAQLEKSRLLSDRFSAERPKGSFSTLEIQRTEQGDSAMYLCASSFSTDLAKNIQYFGAGTRLSVL.

V gene TRBV2 combines with J gene TRBJ1-1; a possible D gene is TRBD1 (5 bases). Trimming took off 6 bases at V and 8 bases at J, with 13 bases between the two ends. This CDR3 has 12 amino acids. From germline, CDR1 is SNHLY and CDR2 FYNNEI. The CDR3 protein is CASRMDTGEAFF. The CDR3 nucleotides are TGTGCCAGCAGGATGGACACCGGAGAAGCTTTCTTT.

The chain couples TRBV7-2 to TRBJ1-5; 9 bases line up with TRBD1. Germline values: CDR1 SGHTA, CDR2 FQGNSA. The CDR3 loop spans 13 amino acids. Trimming took 4 bases from V and 7 from J; bases not matched to a gene: 2. The CDR3 spells CASSWTGDQPQHF. The CDR3 DNA follows: TGTGCCAGCAGCTGGACAGGGGACCAGCCCCAGCATTTT.

This clone showed up just once. This rearrangement joins TRBV19 to TRBJ1-5; weak D call: TRBD1 (5 bases). The CDR3 has 17 amino acids. Deletions cut 7 bases from V and 2 bases from J, with 21 bases between. Germline V CDR1 and CDR2: LNHDA, SQIVND (reference sequence). The CDR3 nucleotides read TGTGCCAGTATTAAGAAGGTCGGGGACTCGGGCAATCAGCCCCAGCATTTT. Translation: CASIKKVGDSGNQPQHF.

This chain links TRBV6-4 with TRBJ1-1; 8 nucleotides match TRBD1. The CDR3 loop spans 14 amino acids. Germline V lookup: CDR1 MRHNA, CDR2 SNTAGT. J gave up 4 bases and V 6 bases, and 7 bases lay outside the gene matches. The CDR3, as DNA: TGTGCCAGCAGCGATAAGACAGGGGCCACTGAAGCTTTCTTT. Translating gives CASSDKTGATEAFF.

The gene calls are TRBV25-1 and TRBJ1-1, with 10 bases lining up with TRBD1. Trimming at V came to 3 bases and at J to 4 bases, leaving 14 bases not matched to a gene. Per the germline V gene, CDR1 is MGHDK and CDR2 is SYGVNS. This CDR3 has 18 residues. CDR3 coding DNA: TGTGCCAGCAGTGATGAGCCGGGACAGGGGATTGGTGTCACTGAAGCTTTCTTT. Translation gives CASSDEPGQGIGVTEAFF.

This clone was detected only once. The CDR3: CASSQDTGRINEKLFF. CDR3 bases: TGTGCCAGCAGCCAAGATACAGGGAGAATTAATGAAAAACTGTTTTTT. This chain uses TRBV3-1 (or the pseudogene TRBV3-2) with TRBJ1-4; TRBD1 might be the D (6 bases). Between the trimmed V and J ends, which lost 0 bases and 4 bases, there was a span of 12 bases. This CDR3 is 16 amino acids long. The germline gives CDR1 LGHDT, CDR2 YNNKEL (reference sequence).

This chain connects TRBV4-2 to TRBJ2-2; 9 bases match TRBD2. V lost 5 bases, J lost 6 bases, and 4 bases stayed unmatched. Germline CDR1 is LGHNA and CDR2 is YNFKEQ. The CDR3 consists of 14 residues. CDR3 nucleotides: TGTGCCAGCAGCGGGCTAGCGGGATCCGGGGAGCTGTTTTTT. Translating gives CASSGLAGSGELFF.

The chain couples TRBV27 to TRBJ1-1; TRBD1 might be the D (6 bases). Per the germline V gene, CDR1 is MNHEY and CDR2 is SMNVEV (reference sequence). The CDR3 loop spans 17 amino acids. Trimming stripped 2 bases from V and 6 bases from J, with 22 bases between. The chain's CDR3 is CASSLGAGAGRGAEAFF. For the CDR3, the DNA is TGTGCCAGCAGTTTAGGCGCGGGGGCAGGGAGGGGTGCTGAAGCTTTCTTT.

The gene calls are TRBV6-4 and TRBJ1-6; 8 positions match TRBD1. Germline lookup yields CDR1 MRHNA and CDR2 SNTAGT. V lost 4 bases, J lost 0 bases, and 2 bases stayed unmatched. The CDR3 extends over 16 amino acids. In DNA form, the CDR3 reads TGTGCCAGCAGTGCAGGGGGCAGCTCCTATAATTCACCCCTCCACTTT. Translation: CASSAGGSSYNSPLHF.

This chain joins TRBV28 and TRBJ2-3; 14 bases map to TRBD2. The CDR3 consists of 18 residues. The germline gives CDR1 MDHEN, CDR2 SYDVKM. J gave up 0 bases and V 10 bases, and 12 bases lay outside the gene matches. The CDR3 DNA sequence: TGTGCCACCTACCGCGGACTAGCGGGAGGCCCTAGCACAGATACGCAGTATTTT. This codes for CATYRGLAGGPSTDTQYF.